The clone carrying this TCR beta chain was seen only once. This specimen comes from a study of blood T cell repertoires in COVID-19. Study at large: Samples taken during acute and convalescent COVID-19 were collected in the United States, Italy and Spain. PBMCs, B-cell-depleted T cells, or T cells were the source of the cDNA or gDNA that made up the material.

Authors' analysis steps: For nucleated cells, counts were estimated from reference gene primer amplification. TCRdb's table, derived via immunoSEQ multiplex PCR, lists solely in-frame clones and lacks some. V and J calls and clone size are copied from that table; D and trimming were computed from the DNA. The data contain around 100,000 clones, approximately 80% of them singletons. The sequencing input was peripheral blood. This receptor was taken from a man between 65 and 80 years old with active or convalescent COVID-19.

CDR3 sequence (DNA): TGTGCCAGCAGTTCGAGCTCTGGAAACACCATATATTTT. It codes for CASSSSSGNTIYF. The rearrangement joins TRBV2 to TRBJ1-3; D gene uncertain. From germline, CDR1 is SNHLY and CDR2 FYNNEI. The CDR3 contains 13 residues. Deletions cut 5 bases from V and 0 bases from J, with 5 bases between.